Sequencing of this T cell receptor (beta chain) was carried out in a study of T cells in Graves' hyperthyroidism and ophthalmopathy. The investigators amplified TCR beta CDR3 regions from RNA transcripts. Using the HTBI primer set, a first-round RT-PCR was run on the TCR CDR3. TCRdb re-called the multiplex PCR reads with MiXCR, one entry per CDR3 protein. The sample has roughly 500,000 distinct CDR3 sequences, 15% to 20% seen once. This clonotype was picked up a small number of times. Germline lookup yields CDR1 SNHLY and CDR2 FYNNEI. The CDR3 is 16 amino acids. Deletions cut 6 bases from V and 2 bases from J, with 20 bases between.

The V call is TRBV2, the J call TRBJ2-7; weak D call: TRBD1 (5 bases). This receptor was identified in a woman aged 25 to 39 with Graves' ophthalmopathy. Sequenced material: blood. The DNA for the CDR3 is TGTGCCAGCAGCTTACGTATTAGGGGCCAACCCTACGAGCAGTACTTC. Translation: CASSLRIRGQPYEQYF.